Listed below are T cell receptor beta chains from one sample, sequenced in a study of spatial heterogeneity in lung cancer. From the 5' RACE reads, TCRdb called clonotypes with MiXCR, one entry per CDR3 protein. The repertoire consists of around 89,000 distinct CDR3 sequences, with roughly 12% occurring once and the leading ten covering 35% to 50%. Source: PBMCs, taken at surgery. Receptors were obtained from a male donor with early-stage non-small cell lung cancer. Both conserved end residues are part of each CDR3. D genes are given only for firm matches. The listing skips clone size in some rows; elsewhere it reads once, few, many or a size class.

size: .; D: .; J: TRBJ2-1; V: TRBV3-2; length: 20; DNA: TGTGCCAGCAGCCAAGAATTAGGTCCCACCCGACCCCACTCCTACAATGAGCAGTTCTTC; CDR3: CASSQELGPTRPHSYNEQFF
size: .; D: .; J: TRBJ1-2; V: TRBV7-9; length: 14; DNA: TGTGCCAGCAGCTTTGCTCCGAAAAACTATGGCTACACCTTC; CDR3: CASSFAPKNYGYTF
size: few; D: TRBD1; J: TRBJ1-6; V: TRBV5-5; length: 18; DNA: TGTGCCAGCAGCTTGGCCGGGACAGGGAGGTCCTATAATTCACCCCTCCACTTT; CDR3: CASSLAGTGRSYNSPLHF
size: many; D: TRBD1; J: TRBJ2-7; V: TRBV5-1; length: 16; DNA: TGCGCCAGCAGCTTGGACCACTTGAGACAGGGCTACGAGCAGTACTTC; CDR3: CASSLDHLRQGYEQYF
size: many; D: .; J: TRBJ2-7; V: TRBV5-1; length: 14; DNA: TGCGCCAGCAGCTTGGGCAGTTCAGCCTACGAGCAGTACTTC; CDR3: CASSLGSSAYEQYF
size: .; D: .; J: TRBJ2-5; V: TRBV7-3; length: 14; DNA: TGTGCCAGCAGCTTAGGGGGAGCGGGAGAGACCCAGTACTTC; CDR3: CASSLGGAGETQYF
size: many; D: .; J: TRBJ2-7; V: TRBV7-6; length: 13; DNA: TGTGCCAGCAGCTTAGTCGAGGACTACGAGCAGTACTTC; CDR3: CASSLVEDYEQYF
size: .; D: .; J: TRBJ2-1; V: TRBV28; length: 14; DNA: TGTGCCAGCAGTTTACTTGGAGTTAACAATGAGCAGTTCTTC; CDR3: CASSLLGVNNEQFF
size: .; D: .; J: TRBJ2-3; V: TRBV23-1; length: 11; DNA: TGCGCGTGGAGGGCCGCAGATACGCAGTATTTT; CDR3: CAWRAADTQYF
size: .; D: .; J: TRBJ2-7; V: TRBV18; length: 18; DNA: TGTGCCAGCCCACCACGGGTCGCGAGGGGACGGGACCCATACGAGCAGTACTTC; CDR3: CASPPRVARGRDPYEQYF
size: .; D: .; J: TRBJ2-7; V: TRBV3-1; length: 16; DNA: TGTGCCAGCAGCCAAGACCGAACCTTACAGGGCCACGAGCAGTACTTC; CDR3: CASSQDRTLQGHEQYF
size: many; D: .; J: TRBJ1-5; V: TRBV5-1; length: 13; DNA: TGCGCCAGCAGCTTGGCCAGCAATCAGCCCCAGCATTTT; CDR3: CASSLASNQPQHF
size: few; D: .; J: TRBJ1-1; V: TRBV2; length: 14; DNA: TGTGCCAGCAGGGTCAGGGGTAGGGACACTGAAGCTTTCTTT; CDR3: CASRVRGRDTEAFF
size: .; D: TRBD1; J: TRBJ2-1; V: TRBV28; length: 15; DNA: TGTGCCAGCAGTCGACAGGGTGGCTCCTACAATGAGCAGTTCTTC; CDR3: CASSRQGGSYNEQFF
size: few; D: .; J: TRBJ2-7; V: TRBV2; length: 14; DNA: TGTGCCAGCAGTGAAGCGGGACTGGGGTACGAGCAGTACTTC; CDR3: CASSEAGLGYEQYF
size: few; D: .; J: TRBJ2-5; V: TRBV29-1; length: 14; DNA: TGCAGCGTCGCCGGAACCGGACGACCGGAGACCCAGTACTTC; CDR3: CSVAGTGRPETQYF
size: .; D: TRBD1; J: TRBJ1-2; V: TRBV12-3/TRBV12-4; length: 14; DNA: TGTGCCAGCAGACCGACAGGGCCCAACTATGGCTACACCTTC; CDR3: CASRPTGPNYGYTF
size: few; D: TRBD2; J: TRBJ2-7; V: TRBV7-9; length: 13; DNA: TGTGCCTCCGGGACGGGGGGGCCCACGAGCAAGTACTTC; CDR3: CASGTGGPTSKYF
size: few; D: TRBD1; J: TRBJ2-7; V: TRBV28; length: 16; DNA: TGTGCCAGCAGTTTTTTCCGGGCCAGGGGGCCCTACGAGCAGTACTTC; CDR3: CASSFFRARGPYEQYF
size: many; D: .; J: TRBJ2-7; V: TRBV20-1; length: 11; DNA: TGCAGCGGCAAACTGGGGTACGAGCAGTACTTC; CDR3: CSGKLGYEQYF
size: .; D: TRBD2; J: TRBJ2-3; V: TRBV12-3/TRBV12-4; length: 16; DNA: TGTGCCAGCAGTTCGACCTGGACTAGCGGCACAGATACGCAGTATTTT; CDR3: CASSSTWTSGTDTQYF
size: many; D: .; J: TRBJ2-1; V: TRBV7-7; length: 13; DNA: TGTGCTAGCAGCACCCGGTCCAGCAATGAGCAGTTCTTC; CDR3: CASSTRSSNEQFF
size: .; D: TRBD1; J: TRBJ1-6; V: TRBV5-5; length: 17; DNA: TGTGCCAGCAGCTTGGGGGACAGGGCCCCCTATAATTCACCCCTCCACTTT; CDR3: CASSLGDRAPYNSPLHF
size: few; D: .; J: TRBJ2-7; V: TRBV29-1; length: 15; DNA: TGCAGCGTCCCTTGGCCCTCAAGGCCCGACTACGAGCAGTACTTC; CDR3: CSVPWPSRPDYEQYF
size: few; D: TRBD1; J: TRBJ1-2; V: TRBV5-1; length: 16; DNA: TGCGCCAGCAGCTATACAGGGGCCGTCGTCGACTATGGCTACACCTTC; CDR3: CASSYTGAVVDYGYTF